This TCR beta chain derives from a study of blood T cells in healthy people across ages. The CDR3 length is 18 residues. V lost 8 bases, J lost 4 bases, and 30 bases lay in between. Per the germline V gene, CDR1 is ENHRY and CDR2 is SYGVKD. Using a J-beta primer mix together with a sample-barcoded 5' primer, a second PCR was run for roughly 7 to 11 cycles. Each TCR beta cDNA got a 12-nucleotide random molecular identifier. Sequencing of every sample gave 3 million or more CDR3-containing paired-end reads. TCRdb re-called the 5' RACE reads through MiXCR, storing one row per CDR3 protein. This table holds 800,000 to 900,000 distinct CDR3 sequences, under 80% found once.

V gene TRBV10-3 combines with J gene TRBJ2-7; no firm D call. The clonotype was recovered from a man aged 25 to 45 in good health. The sequencing sample was made of blood. DNA for the CDR3: TGTGCCATCGCCCCGCAGTTTTCGCGGAGCAAAGTAGCTTACGAGCAGTACTTC. This codes for CAIAPQFSRSKVAYEQYF.